This entry lists 21 T cell receptor beta chains sequenced from one sample in a study of OX40 agonist ivuxolimab in advanced cancers. Repertoires were generated with immunoSEQ multiplex PCR, while TCRdb's copy carries only in-frame clones and drops some. The sample consists of nearly 110,000 clones, around nine tenths of them appearing once. The starting material was CD4+ or CD8+ T cells sorted from blood, obtained in a trial of the OX40 agonist ivuxolimab. These receptors came from an adult with an advanced solid tumor such as melanoma, head and neck, liver or kidney cancer.

The gene calls are TRBV6-5 and TRBJ1-6, with D unresolved. Germline assignment: CDR1 MNHEY and CDR2 SVGAGI. With 4 bases removed from V and 1 base from J, the gap between germline ends came to 5 bases. This CDR3 region has 14 residues. The chain's CDR3 is CASSWGSYNSPLHF. The CDR3 DNA reads as TGTGCCAGCAGTTGGGGTTCCTATAATTCACCCCTCCACTTT.

The V call is TRBV6-5, the J call TRBJ2-7; 10 nucleotides match TRBD1. Trimming at V came to 6 bases and at J to 1 base, leaving 6 bases not matched to a gene. The CDR3 length is 15 residues. The V gene's germline CDR1 is MNHEY and CDR2 SVGAGI. The CDR3 here is CASRWDRGTSYEQYF. The CDR3 coding sequence is TGTGCCAGCAGATGGGACAGGGGAACATCCTACGAGCAGTACTTC.

A single count supports this clone. V is TRBV5-1 and J is TRBJ1-6; 7 nucleotides agree with TRBD1. Germline-derived CDR1 and CDR2 are SGHRS and YFSETQ. V dropped 4 bases and J dropped 3; count of bases not matched to a gene: 7. The CDR3 loop spans 16 amino acids. CDR3: CASSPRQGVYNSPLHF. In DNA, the CDR3 is TGCGCCAGCAGCCCGCGACAGGGTGTCTATAATTCACCCCTCCACTTT.

The chain couples TRBV27 to TRBJ1-2; D perhaps matches TRBD1 (6 bases). The V end lost 2 bases, the J end lost 4 bases, and 11 bases lay between the germline ends. The CDR3 has 14 residues. Germline loops: CDR1 MNHEY, CDR2 SMNVEV (reference sequence). The CDR3 nucleotides read TGTGCCAGCAGTTTAGAGGGGGTCGGCTATGGCTACACCTTC. Translation: CASSLEGVGYGYTF.

On this clone: Other nucleotide sequences from this sample produce the same CDR3. This chain joins TRBV30 and TRBJ2-3; D is possibly TRBD1 (5 bases). This CDR3 has 12 amino acids. Per germline, CDR1 GTSNPN and CDR2 SVGIG (reference sequence). The germline V and J ends were trimmed by 4 bases and 4 bases, with 9 bases remaining between them. CDR3 residues: CAWTSGSDTQYF. CDR3 DNA sequence: TGTGCCTGGACTTCAGGGTCAGATACGCAGTATTTT.

J is TRBJ1-1 and V is TRBV6-1; D remains unclear. The length of the CDR3 is 12 residues. V was shortened by 6 bases and J by 5 bases, with 10 bases between the two germline ends. CDR1 and CDR2 (germline): MNHNS, SASEGT. The CDR3 DNA reads as TGTGCCAGCAGCTGGAAAGCGACTGAAGCTTTCTTT. Its translation: CASSWKATEAFF.

The rearrangement links TRBV5-6 to TRBJ1-2, with D uncertain. The CDR3 contains 12 residues. From germline, CDR1 is SGHDT and CDR2 YYEEEE. V lost 0 bases and J 4 bases, leaving 4 bases between the germline ends. The CDR3, as DNA: TGTGCCAGCAGCTTGGAACCCTATGGCTACACCTTC. Its translation: CASSLEPYGYTF.

In this sample, this clone turned up once. The chain combines TRBV18 with TRBJ2-3, with TRBD2 matching 10 bases. J gave up 3 bases and V 2 bases, and 8 bases lay outside the gene matches. In germline, CDR1 is KGHSH, CDR2 LQKENI. The CDR3 loop spans 17 amino acids. CDR3 in DNA: TGTGCCAGCTCACCAAGGGTCCTAGCGGGGGCGACAGATACGCAGTATTTT. Residues: CASSPRVLAGATDTQYF.

This rearrangement joins TRBV14 to TRBJ1-2; no reliable D call. Trimming stripped 0 bases from V and 2 bases from J, with 4 bases between. The CDR3 has 13 residues. The germline V gene encodes CDR1 SGHDN and CDR2 FVKESK. CDR3 in amino acids: CASSQDGNYGYTF. CDR3 in DNA: TGTGCCAGCAGCCAAGATGGGAACTATGGCTACACCTTC.

This clone was counted between two and nine times. CDR3 amino acids: CASSQESLASGRDRRREQFF. The DNA of the CDR3 is TGCGCCAGCAGCCAAGAATCGTTGGCTAGCGGGCGGGATCGGAGGCGGGAGCAGTTCTTC. The chain employs TRBV4-3 and TRBJ2-1; 8 nucleotides line up with TRBD2. The CDR3 loop spans 20 amino acids. The V gene's germline CDR1 is LGHNA and CDR2 YSLEER. The V gene end was trimmed by 0 bases and the J gene end by 10 bases; junction bases not matched to a gene: 23.

The chain employs TRBV18 and TRBJ1-5; D call uncertain. This CDR3 is 15 amino acids long. Trimming removed 6 bases from V and 0 bases from J, with 12 bases in between. Germline assignment: CDR1 KGHSH and CDR2 LQKENI. The CDR3 DNA follows: TGTGCCAGCTCTTCGAGGTTTGATAGCAATCAGCCCCAGCATTTT. It encodes CASSSRFDSNQPQHF. The variable domain in full, with the rest retrieved from reference TRBV18 and TRBJ1-5, is NAGVMQNPRHLVRRRGQEARLRCSPMKGHSHVYWYRQLPEEGLKFMVYLQKENIIDESGMPKERFSAEFPKEGPSILRIQQVVRGDSAAYFCASSSRFDSNQPQHFGDGTRLSIL.

The gene calls are TRBV2 and TRBJ2-1, with D tentatively TRBD1 (7 bases). V was trimmed by 6 bases and J by 8 bases, leaving 26 bases between them. Germline assignment: CDR1 SNHLY and CDR2 FYNNEI. This CDR3 has 17 residues. The CDR3 sequence: CASRGPRAGGLRDEQFF. The DNA for the CDR3 is TGTGCCAGCAGGGGGCCTCGCGCAGGGGGGCTTCGGGATGAGCAGTTCTTC.

This clone is a singleton in its sample. The genes are TRBV2 and TRBJ2-2, with TRBD1 identical over 10 bases. Losses at the gene ends were 3 bases for V and 6 bases for J; bases not matched to a gene: 16. This CDR3 has 19 amino acids. Germline assignment: CDR1 SNHLY and CDR2 FYNNEI. The CDR3 region is CASSDSGTGAVVASGELFF. CDR3 coding DNA: TGTGCCAGCAGTGATTCCGGGACAGGGGCTGTTGTCGCTTCCGGGGAGCTGTTTTTT.

The CDR3 sequence is CASSQVALNTEAFF. In nucleotides, the CDR3 is TGTGCCAGCAGCCAAGTCGCCCTGAACACTGAAGCTTTCTTT. The rearrangement joins TRBV4-2 to TRBJ1-1; D is ambiguous. Trimming removed 1 base from V and 0 bases from J, with 6 bases in between. Germline V lookup: CDR1 LGHNA, CDR2 YNFKEQ. The CDR3 runs to 14 residues.

The rearrangement uses TRBV11-2 and TRBJ2-7, with unresolved D. This CDR3 spans 12 amino acids. V was shortened by 7 bases and J by 4 bases, with 11 bases between the two germline ends. Germline V gene sequence: CDR1 SGHAT, CDR2 FQNNGV. The CDR3 sequence: CASTSGIYEQYF. CDR3 nucleotide sequence: TGTGCCAGCACCTCTGGTATTTACGAGCAGTACTTC. Looking up the rest from reference TRBV11-2 and TRBJ2-7 gives the full variable domain: EAGVAQSPRYKIIEKRQSVAFWCNPISGHATLYWYQQILGQGPKLLIQFQNNGVVDDSQLPKDRFSAERLKGVDSTLKIQPAKLEDSAVYLCASTSGIYEQYFGPGTRLTVT.

The rearrangement uses TRBV4-1 and TRBJ2-7; TRBD1 agrees at 11 bases. The germline gives CDR1 MGHRA, CDR2 YSYEKL. The CDR3 spans 16 residues. Losses at the gene ends were 5 bases for V and 6 bases for J; bases not matched to a gene: 12. The CDR3 DNA follows: TGCGCCAGCAGCTCCTGGCCAGGGACAGGGGGGACCGAGCAGTACTTC. It is translated as CASSSWPGTGGTEQYF.

This chain uses TRBV5-4 with TRBJ1-2, with D perhaps TRBD1 (6 bases). CDR1 and CDR2 (germline): SGHNT, YYREEE (reference sequence). Trimming left V 4 bases short and J 7 bases short, with 11 bases between. The CDR3 contains 12 residues. The CDR3 DNA reads as TGTGCCAGCAGCGCCACAGGGAGTGGCTACACCTTC. Translation: CASSATGSGYTF.

This chain joins TRBV4-1 and TRBJ1-2; tentative D call: TRBD1 (6 bases). Germline V CDR1 and CDR2: MGHRA, YSYEKL. The V end lost 1 base, the J end lost 4 bases, and 16 bases lay between the germline ends. CDR3 length: 16 amino acids. The DNA of the CDR3 is TGCGCCAGCAGCCAAGGGCGGCAGGGGATCAGCTATGGCTACACCTTC. Protein: CASSQGRQGISYGYTF.

V gene TRBV27 combines with J gene TRBJ2-1; TRBD1 agrees at 10 bases. CDR1 and CDR2 from the germline V gene are MNHEY and SMNVEV (reference sequence). CDR3 size: 12 residues. Trimming cost V 7 bases and J 10 bases; bases outside gene matches: 4. DNA for the CDR3: TGTGCCAGCAATTTGGGACAGGGGGAGCAGTTCTTC. Translation gives CASNLGQGEQFF.

The genes are TRBV10-1 and TRBJ2-7, with 8 bases matching TRBD2. The CDR3 length is 15 residues. The germline gives CDR1 WNHNN, CDR2 SYGVQD (reference sequence). V lost 6 bases, J lost 5 bases, and 12 bases stayed unmatched. The CDR3 loop is CASSEPGLGRDEQYF. Written as DNA, the CDR3 is TGCGCCAGCAGCGAGCCGGGACTAGGGCGGGACGAGCAGTACTTC.

This chain joins TRBV7-2 and TRBJ2-5, with unresolved D. V was pared by 2 bases and J by 4 bases, with 8 bases between. CDR3 length equals 13 residues. Germline V gene sequence: CDR1 SGHTA, CDR2 FQGNSA. CDR3 DNA: TGTGCCAGCAGCTTATTGTACGGAGAGACCCAGTACTTC. This translates into CASSLLYGETQYF. The full variable domain, with the rest looked up from reference TRBV7-2 and TRBJ2-5, is GAGVSQSPSNKVTEKGKDVELRCDPISGHTALYWYRQSLGQGLEFLIYFQGNSAPDKSGLPSDRFSAERTGGSVSTLTIQRTQQEDSAVYLCASSLLYGETQYFGPGTRLLVL.